This TCR beta chain was identified during a study of siplizumab effects on memory and regulatory T cells. Assay used: immunoSEQ multiplex PCR; TCRdb lists only in-frame clones, some missing. The table lists approximately 60,000 clones, less than 80% of them singletons. The CDR3 is 13 residues long. The V end was cut by 2 bases, the J end by 5 bases, with 6 bases between. In germline, CDR1 is ENHRY, CDR2 SYGVKD. The sequencing input was memory CD4+ T cells sorted from blood. This clonotype was sampled from a human donor in good health. J is TRBJ1-4 and V is TRBV10-3; D is ambiguous. CDR3 bases: TGTGCCATCAGTGAGAGGGCCAATGAAAAACTGTTTTTT. Its translation is CAISERANEKLFF.